Each of the 7 T cell receptor beta chains below was sequenced from the same sample in a study of control samples from healthy donors and cancer patients. Assay: immunoSEQ multiplex PCR; the TCRdb copy retains only in-frame clones and omits some. There are about 100,000 clones in the sample; approximately 80% occur only once, and approximately 19% lies in the top ten. Specimen: blood. The receptors here all came from a man younger than 45 in good health.

This chain connects TRBV5-1 to TRBJ2-7; TRBD2 might be the D (5 bases). Deletions cut 4 bases from V and 5 bases from J, with 13 bases between. From germline, CDR1 is SGHRS and CDR2 YFSETQ. The CDR3 runs to 13 residues. CDR3 nucleotide sequence: TGCGCCAGCAGCCGAATAGGAGGAAACGAGCAGTACTTC. This sequence encodes CASSRIGGNEQYF.

The chain carries TRBV6-5 and TRBJ1-2; TRBD1 matches 9 bases. The CDR3 loop spans 16 amino acids. CDR1 MNHEY and CDR2 SVGAGI come from the germline V gene. With 4 bases clipped from V and 6 bases from J, the junction kept 12 bases outside the gene matches. The CDR3 DNA sequence: TGTGCCAGCAGTTGGACAGGGGACGGGAGGGCGGATGGCTACACCTTC. Protein product: CASSWTGDGRADGYTF.

This clone was seen a few times. The chain has TRBV7-9 and TRBJ2-1; D possibly matches TRBD1 or TRBD2 (5 bases each). The ends were cut back, 1 base at V and 4 bases at J, with 11 bases in the middle. The CDR3 totals 15 residues. CDR1 is SEHNR, CDR2 FQNEAQ, per germline (reference sequence). The CDR3 spells CASSLVTGPYNEQFF. The DNA of the CDR3 is TGTGCCAGCAGCTTAGTTACGGGGCCGTACAATGAGCAGTTCTTC.

The chain links TRBV2 to TRBJ2-7; D possibly corresponds to TRBD1 (5 bases). The CDR3 is 12 amino acids. Germline V gene data show CDR1 as SNHLY and CDR2 as FYNNEI. Trimming took 5 bases from V and 6 from J, leaving 11 bases between them. The CDR3 bases are TGTGCCAGCAGTCCTGACAGCACCGAGCAGTACTTC. Residues: CASSPDSTEQYF.

V gene TRBV7-3 combines with J gene TRBJ2-3; D tentatively fits TRBD1 or TRBD2 (6 bases each). The germline V gene encodes CDR1 SGHTA and CDR2 FQGTGA. This CDR3 has 17 residues. Trimming left V 1 base short and J 0 bases short, with 14 bases between. The CDR3 sequence: CASSLIGGDPSTDTQYF. In nucleotides, the CDR3 is TGTGCCAGCAGCTTAATCGGGGGCGACCCAAGCACAGATACGCAGTATTTT.

The chain carries TRBV19 and TRBJ1-2; D ambiguous. Germline V lookup: CDR1 LNHDA, CDR2 SQIVND (reference sequence). The CDR3 runs to 11 residues. Trimming removed 6 bases at V and 7 bases at J, with 9 bases between. The CDR3 sequence is CASSLGFGYTF. The CDR3 nucleotides read TGTGCCAGTAGCCTTGGGTTTGGCTACACCTTC.

The rearrangement links TRBV2 to TRBJ1-6; no clear D. From germline, CDR1 is SNHLY and CDR2 FYNNEI. CDR3 size: 14 residues. V was pared by 4 bases and J by 8 bases, with 12 bases between. CDR3 amino acids: CASSGRIIHSPLHF. In DNA, the CDR3 is TGTGCCAGCAGTGGCAGGATCATTCATTCACCCCTCCACTTT.